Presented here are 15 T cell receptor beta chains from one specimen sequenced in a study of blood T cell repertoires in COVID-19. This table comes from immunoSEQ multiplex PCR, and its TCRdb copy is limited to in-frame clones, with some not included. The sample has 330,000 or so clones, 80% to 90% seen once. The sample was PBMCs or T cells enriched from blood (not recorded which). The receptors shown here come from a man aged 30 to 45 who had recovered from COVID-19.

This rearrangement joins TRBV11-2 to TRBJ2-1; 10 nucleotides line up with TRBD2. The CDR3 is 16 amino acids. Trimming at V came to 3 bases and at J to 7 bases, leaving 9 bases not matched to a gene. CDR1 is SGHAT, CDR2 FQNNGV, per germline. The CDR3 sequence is CASSFLAGAPFNEQFF. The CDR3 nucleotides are TGTGCCAGCAGCTTTCTAGCGGGGGCACCCTTTAATGAGCAGTTCTTC.

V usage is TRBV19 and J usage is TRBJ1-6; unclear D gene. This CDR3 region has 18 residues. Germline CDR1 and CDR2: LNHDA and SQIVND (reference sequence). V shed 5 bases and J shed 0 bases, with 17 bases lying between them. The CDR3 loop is CASSLEGPTSSYNSPLHF. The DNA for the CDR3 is TGTGCCAGTAGTCTCGAGGGTCCGACAAGCTCCTATAATTCACCCCTCCACTTT.

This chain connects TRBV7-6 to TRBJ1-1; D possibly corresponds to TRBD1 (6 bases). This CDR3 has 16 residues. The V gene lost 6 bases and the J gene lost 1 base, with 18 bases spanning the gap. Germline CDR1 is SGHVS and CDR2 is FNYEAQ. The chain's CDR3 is CASSPVPRQENTEAFF. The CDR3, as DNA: TGTGCCAGCAGTCCAGTCCCGAGACAGGAGAACACTGAAGCTTTCTTT.

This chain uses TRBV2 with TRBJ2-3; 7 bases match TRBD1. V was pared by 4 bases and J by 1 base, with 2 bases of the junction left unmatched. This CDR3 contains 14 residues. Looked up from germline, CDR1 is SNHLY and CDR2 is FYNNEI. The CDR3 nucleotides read TGTGCCAGCAGTGGGACAGGCGGCACAGATACGCAGTATTTT. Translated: CASSGTGGTDTQYF.

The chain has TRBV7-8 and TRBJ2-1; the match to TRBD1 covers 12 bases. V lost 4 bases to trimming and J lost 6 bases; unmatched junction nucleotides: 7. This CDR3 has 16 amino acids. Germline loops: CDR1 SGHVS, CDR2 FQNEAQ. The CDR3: CASSSRDRGRLNEQFF. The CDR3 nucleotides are TGTGCCAGCAGCTCCCGGGACAGGGGGCGCCTCAATGAGCAGTTCTTC.

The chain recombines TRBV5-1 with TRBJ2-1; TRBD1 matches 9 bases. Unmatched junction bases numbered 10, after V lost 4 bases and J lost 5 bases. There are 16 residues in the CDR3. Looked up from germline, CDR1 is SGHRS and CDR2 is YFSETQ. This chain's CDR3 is CASSRRPGQGNNEQFF. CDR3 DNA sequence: TGCGCCAGCAGCCGTAGGCCGGGACAGGGCAACAATGAGCAGTTCTTC.

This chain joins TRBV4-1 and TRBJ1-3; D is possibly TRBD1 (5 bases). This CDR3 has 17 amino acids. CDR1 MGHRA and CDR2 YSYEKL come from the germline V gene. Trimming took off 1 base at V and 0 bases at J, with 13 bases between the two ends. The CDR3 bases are TGCGCCAGCAGCCAAGGGGGCCTGGAGAGCTCTGGAAACACCATATATTTT. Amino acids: CASSQGGLESSGNTIYF.

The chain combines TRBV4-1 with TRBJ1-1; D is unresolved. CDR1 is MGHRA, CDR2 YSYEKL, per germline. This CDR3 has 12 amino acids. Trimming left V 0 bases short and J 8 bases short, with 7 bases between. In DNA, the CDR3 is TGCGCCAGCAGCCAAGATGGGAGGGAAGCTTTCTTT. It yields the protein CASSQDGREAFF.

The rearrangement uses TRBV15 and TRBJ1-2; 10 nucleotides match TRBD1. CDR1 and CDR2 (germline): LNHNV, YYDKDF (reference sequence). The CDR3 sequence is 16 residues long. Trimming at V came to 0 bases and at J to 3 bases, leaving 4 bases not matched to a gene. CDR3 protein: CATSRDRGTGDYGYTF. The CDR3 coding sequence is TGTGCCACCAGCAGAGATCGCGGGACAGGGGACTATGGCTACACCTTC. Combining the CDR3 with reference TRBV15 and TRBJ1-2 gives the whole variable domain DAMVIQNPRYQVTQFGKPVTLSCSQTLNHNVMYWYQQKSSQAPKLLFHYYDKDFNNEADTPDNFQSRRPNTSFCFLDIRSPGLGDTAMYLCATSRDRGTGDYGYTFGSGTRLTVV.

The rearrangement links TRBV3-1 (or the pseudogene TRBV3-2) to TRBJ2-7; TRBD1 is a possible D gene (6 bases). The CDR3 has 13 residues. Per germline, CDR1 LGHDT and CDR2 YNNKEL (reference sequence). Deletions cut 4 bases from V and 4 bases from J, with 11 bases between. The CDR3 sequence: CASSPGTTYEQYF. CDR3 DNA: TGTGCCAGCAGCCCCGGGACAACTTACGAGCAGTACTTC.

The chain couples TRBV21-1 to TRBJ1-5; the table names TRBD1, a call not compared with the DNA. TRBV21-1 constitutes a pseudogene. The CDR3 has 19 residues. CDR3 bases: TGTGCCAGCAGCAAGGTCGAGACAGTCGAAAAGTACAGCAATCAGCCCCAGCATTTT. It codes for CASSKVETVEKYSNQPQHF.

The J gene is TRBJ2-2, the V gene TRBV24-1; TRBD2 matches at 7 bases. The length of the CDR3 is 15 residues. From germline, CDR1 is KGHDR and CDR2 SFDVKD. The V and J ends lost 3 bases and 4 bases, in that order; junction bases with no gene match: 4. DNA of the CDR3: TGTGCCACCAGTGATCGCGGGGGAGGCACCGGGGAGCTGTTTTTT. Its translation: CATSDRGGGTGELFF.

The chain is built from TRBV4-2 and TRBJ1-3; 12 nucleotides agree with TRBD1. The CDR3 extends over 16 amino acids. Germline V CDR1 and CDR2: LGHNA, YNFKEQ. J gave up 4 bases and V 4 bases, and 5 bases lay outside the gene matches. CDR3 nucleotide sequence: TGTGCCAGCAGCCCGGGACAGGGGGCTGAAGGAAACACCATATATTTT. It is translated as CASSPGQGAEGNTIYF.

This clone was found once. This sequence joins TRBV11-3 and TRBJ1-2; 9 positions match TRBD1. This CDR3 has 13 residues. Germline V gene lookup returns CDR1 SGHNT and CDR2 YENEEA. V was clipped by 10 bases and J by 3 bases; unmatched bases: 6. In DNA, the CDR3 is TGTGCCACCCTCCGGACAGGGGACTATGGCTACACCTTC. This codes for CATLRTGDYGYTF.

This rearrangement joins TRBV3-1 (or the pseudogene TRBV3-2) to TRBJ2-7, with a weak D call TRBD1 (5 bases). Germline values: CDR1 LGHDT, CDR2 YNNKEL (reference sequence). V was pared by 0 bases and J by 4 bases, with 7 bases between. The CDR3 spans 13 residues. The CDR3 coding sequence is TGTGCCAGCAGCCAAGAACACAGGTACGAGCAGTACTTC. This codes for CASSQEHRYEQYF.